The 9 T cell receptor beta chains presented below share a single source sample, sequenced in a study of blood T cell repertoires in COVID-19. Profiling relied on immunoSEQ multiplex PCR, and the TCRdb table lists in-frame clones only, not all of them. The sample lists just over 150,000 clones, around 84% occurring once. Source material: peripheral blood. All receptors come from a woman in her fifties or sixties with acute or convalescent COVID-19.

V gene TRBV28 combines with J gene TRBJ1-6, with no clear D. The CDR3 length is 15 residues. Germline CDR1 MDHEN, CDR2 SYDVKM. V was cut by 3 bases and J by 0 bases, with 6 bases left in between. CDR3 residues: CASSLGSSYNSPLHF. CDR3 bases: TGTGCCAGCAGTTTGGGCAGCTCCTATAATTCACCCCTCCACTTT.

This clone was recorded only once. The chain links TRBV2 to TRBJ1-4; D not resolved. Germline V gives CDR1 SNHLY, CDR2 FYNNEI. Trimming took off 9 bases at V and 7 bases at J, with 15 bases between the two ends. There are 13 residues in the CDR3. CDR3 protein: CASLVEVSEKLFF. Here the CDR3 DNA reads TGTGCCAGTCTGGTGGAGGTCAGTGAAAAACTGTTTTTT.

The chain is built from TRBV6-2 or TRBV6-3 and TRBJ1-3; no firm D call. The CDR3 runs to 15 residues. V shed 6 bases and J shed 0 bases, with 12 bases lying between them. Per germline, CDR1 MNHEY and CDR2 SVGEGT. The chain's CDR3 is CASRPTGYSGNTIYF. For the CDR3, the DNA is TGTGCCAGCAGACCTACCGGGTACTCTGGAAACACCATATATTTT.

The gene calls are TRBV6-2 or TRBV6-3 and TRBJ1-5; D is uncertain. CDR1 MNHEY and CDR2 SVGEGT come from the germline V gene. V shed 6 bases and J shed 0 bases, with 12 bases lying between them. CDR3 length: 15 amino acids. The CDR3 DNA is TGTGCCAGCAGCCCCGACGGGTTTAGCAATCAGCCCCAGCATTTT. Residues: CASSPDGFSNQPQHF.

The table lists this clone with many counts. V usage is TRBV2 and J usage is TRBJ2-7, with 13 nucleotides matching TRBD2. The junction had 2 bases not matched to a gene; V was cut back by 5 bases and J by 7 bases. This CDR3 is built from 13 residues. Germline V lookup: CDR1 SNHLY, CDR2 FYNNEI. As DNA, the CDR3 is TGTGCCAGCAGTACGGGACTAGCGGGGGAGCAGTACTTC. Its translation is CASSTGLAGEQYF.

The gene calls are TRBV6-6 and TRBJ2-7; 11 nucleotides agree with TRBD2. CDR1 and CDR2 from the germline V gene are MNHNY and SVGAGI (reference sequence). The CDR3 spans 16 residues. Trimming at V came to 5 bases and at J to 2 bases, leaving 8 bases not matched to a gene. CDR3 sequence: CASSTPGTSGTYEQYF. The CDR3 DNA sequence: TGTGCCAGCAGTACCCCCGGGACTAGCGGTACCTACGAGCAGTACTTC.

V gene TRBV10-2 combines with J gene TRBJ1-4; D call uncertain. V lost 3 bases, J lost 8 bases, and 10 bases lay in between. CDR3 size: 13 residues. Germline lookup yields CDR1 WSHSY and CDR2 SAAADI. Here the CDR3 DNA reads TGCGCCAGCAGTGATACTGGGAGGGAAAAACTGTTTTTT. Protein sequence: CASSDTGREKLFF.

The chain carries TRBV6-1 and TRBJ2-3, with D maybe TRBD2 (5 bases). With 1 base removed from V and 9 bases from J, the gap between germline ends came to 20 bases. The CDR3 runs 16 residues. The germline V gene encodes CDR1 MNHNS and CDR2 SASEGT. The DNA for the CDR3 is TGTGCCAGCAGTGAAGATCGGCAGCGGTTGAGGAACACGCAGTATTTT. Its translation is CASSEDRQRLRNTQYF.

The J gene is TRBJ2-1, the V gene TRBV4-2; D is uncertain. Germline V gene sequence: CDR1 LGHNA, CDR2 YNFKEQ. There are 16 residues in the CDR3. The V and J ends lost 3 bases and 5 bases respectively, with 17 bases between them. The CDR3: CASSQAQDNTNNEQFF. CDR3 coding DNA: TGTGCCAGCAGCCAGGCCCAGGATAATACAAACAATGAGCAGTTCTTC.